The 16 T cell receptor beta chains in this list originate from one sample, sequenced in a study of shared clonotypes between healthy human individuals. The data were produced by immunoSEQ multiplex PCR, yet TCRdb's version contains in-frame clones alone and is incomplete. The data contain about 490,000 clones, 65% to 80% of them singletons. Sequencing input: PBMCs. The receptors were sampled from a woman between 40 and 55 years old in good health. Some clones in this sample may be carry-over from other donors' samples.

The chain has TRBV7-9 and TRBJ2-5; 9 bases map to TRBD1. The CDR3 runs 15 residues. J lost 2 bases, V lost 3 bases, and 4 bases had no gene match. Germline V gene sequence: CDR1 SEHNR, CDR2 FQNEAQ (reference sequence). CDR3 loop: CASSLTGGVQETQYF. The CDR3 bases are TGTGCCAGCAGCTTGACAGGGGGGGTACAAGAGACCCAGTACTTC.

This chain links TRBV7-8 with TRBJ1-5; maybe TRBD1 (5 bases). The CDR3 consists of 15 residues. V was pared by 5 bases and J by 4 bases, with 15 bases between. CDR1 is SGHVS and CDR2 is FQNEAQ in the germline V gene. CDR3 coding DNA: TGTGCCAGCAGCAAAGACAGAGTCGGGAATCAGCCCCAGCATTTT. It is translated as CASSKDRVGNQPQHF.

This clone was observed a handful of times. The chain recombines TRBV7-9 with TRBJ1-1; weak D call: TRBD1 (6 bases). CDR1 and CDR2 (germline): SEHNR, FQNEAQ (reference sequence). The V gene lost 8 bases and the J gene lost 4 bases, with 17 bases spanning the gap. The CDR3 runs 14 residues. For the CDR3, the DNA is TGTGCCAGCCTACGAACAGGGAGGGGCACTGAAGCTTTCTTT. It specifies CASLRTGRGTEAFF. The full variable domain, rest sourced from reference TRBV7-9 and TRBJ1-1, is DTGVSQNPRHKITKRGQNVTFRCDPISEHNRLYWYRQTLGQGPEFLTYFQNEAQLEKSRLLSDRFSAERPKGSFSTLEIQRTEQGDSAMYLCASLRTGRGTEAFFGQGTRLTVV.

The rearrangement uses TRBV19 and TRBJ1-2; D not certain. The germline V gene encodes CDR1 LNHDA and CDR2 SQIVND (reference sequence). This CDR3 is 14 amino acids long. Between the trimmed V and J ends, which lost 3 bases and 4 bases, there was a span of 12 bases. CDR3 residues: CASSIRGLSYGYTF. The CDR3, as DNA: TGTGCCAGTAGTATCCGAGGACTGAGCTATGGCTACACCTTC.

The CDR3 DNA reads as TGCGCCAGCAGCCAAGATCAGCGGCGGGGGACTAATGAAAAACTGTTTTTT. This translates into CASSQDQRRGTNEKLFF. V and J are TRBV4-1 and TRBJ1-4, with D possibly matching TRBD1 (5 bases). The length of the CDR3 is 17 residues. From germline, CDR1 is MGHRA and CDR2 YSYEKL. Deletions cut 0 bases from V and 2 bases from J, with 13 bases between.

V and J are TRBV5-4 and TRBJ2-3; D unclear. In germline, CDR1 is SGHNT, CDR2 YYREEE (reference sequence). The CDR3 length is 14 residues. V was cut by 3 bases and J by 4 bases, with 12 bases left in between. The CDR3 loop reads CASSSPGSPDTQYF. The CDR3 DNA reads as TGTGCCAGCAGCTCGCCCGGCAGCCCAGATACGCAGTATTTT.

The chain combines TRBV27 with TRBJ1-3; 7 nucleotides match TRBD1. The V gene's germline CDR1 is MNHEY and CDR2 SMNVEV (reference sequence). The CDR3 covers 14 residues. The ends lost 3 bases at V and 6 bases at J; junction bases unmatched: 5. The CDR3 region has the DNA TGTGCCAGCAGTTTGGCGCAGGGGGTAAACACCATATATTTT. Residues: CASSLAQGVNTIYF.

The chain employs TRBV28 and TRBJ1-5; possibly TRBD1 for D (6 bases). The CDR3 loop spans 18 amino acids. Between the trimmed V and J ends, which lost 6 bases and 5 bases, there was a span of 26 bases. The germline V gene has CDR1 MDHEN and CDR2 SYDVKM. DNA for the CDR3: TGTGCCAGCAGAGTGGGGGCAAACAGGGTCCCTTGGGATCAGCCCCAGCATTTT. Residues: CASRVGANRVPWDQPQHF.

The rearrangement uses TRBV21-1 and TRBJ2-1; the D call in the table, TRBD2, was not verified against the DNA. TRBV21-1 is a pseudogene. CDR3 length equals 19 residues. CDR3 coding DNA: TGTGCCAGCAGCAAAATTTTCTGGGGCGGGAGCATTTCCTACAATGAGCAGTTCTTC. The encoded protein is CASSKIFWGGSISYNEQFF.

Only a few counts were recorded for this clone. The chain uses TRBV7-2 and TRBJ1-1, with D possibly being TRBD1 (5 bases). CDR1 and CDR2 from the germline V gene are SGHTA and FQGNSA. V was shortened by 5 bases and J by 2 bases, with 12 bases between the two germline ends. The CDR3 is 14 residues long. The CDR3 DNA reads TGTGCCAGCAGCCATAGACAGTTAAACACTGAAGCTTTCTTT. Residues: CASSHRQLNTEAFF.

V is TRBV9 and J is TRBJ1-3; 10 bases align to TRBD1. V was pared by 0 bases and J by 4 bases, with 4 bases of the junction left unmatched. The V gene's germline CDR1 is SGDLS and CDR2 YYNGEE. The CDR3 has 16 amino acids. The CDR3 nucleotides are TGTGCCAGCAGCGTAGGGGGACAGGGGTCAGGAAACACCATATATTTT. Translating it yields CASSVGGQGSGNTIYF.

The chain has TRBV5-1 and TRBJ2-3; TRBD2 matches at 8 bases. The CDR3 has 16 amino acids. The germline gives CDR1 SGHRS, CDR2 YFSETQ. V trimming: 0 bases; J trimming: 0 bases; junction bases outside the gene matches: 3. CDR3 amino acids: CASSLAGGRSTDTQYF. The CDR3 DNA reads TGCGCCAGCAGCTTGGCCGGCGGGAGGAGCACAGATACGCAGTATTTT.

V is TRBV5-6 and J is TRBJ2-5; no clear D. Germline CDR1 and CDR2: SGHDT and YYEEEE. CDR3 length: 14 amino acids. Trimming took off 4 bases at V and 0 bases at J, with 10 bases between the two ends. The CDR3 DNA reads as TGTGCCAGCAGCATATTCGGTTACCAAGAGACCCAGTACTTC. Translation: CASSIFGYQETQYF.

This sequence joins TRBV6-1 and TRBJ2-1; TRBD2 is a possible D gene (5 bases). Trimming cost V 8 bases and J 2 bases, with 10 bases left between them. This CDR3 is 13 amino acids long. Germline V gene sequence: CDR1 MNHNS, CDR2 SASEGT. CDR3 DNA: TGTGCCAGCCATGACGGGGCCTACAATGAGCAGTTCTTC. It codes for CASHDGAYNEQFF.

J is TRBJ1-5 and V is TRBV18; D may be TRBD1 (5 bases). The CDR3 is 15 amino acids. The V end lost 5 bases, the J end lost 0 bases, and 11 bases lay between the germline ends. Germline V CDR1 and CDR2: KGHSH, LQKENI. The chain's CDR3 is CASSLQVNSNQPQHF. The CDR3 DNA reads as TGTGCCAGCTCATTACAGGTTAATAGCAATCAGCCCCAGCATTTT.

CDR3 region: CAWSADRDQPQHF. The CDR3 DNA reads as TGTGCCTGGTCCGCCGACAGGGATCAGCCCCAGCATTTT. The chain has TRBV30 and TRBJ1-5, with 7 bases that match TRBD1. J was trimmed by 5 bases and V by 5 bases; bases with no gene match: 6. The CDR3 covers 13 residues. Germline-derived CDR1 and CDR2 are GTSNPN and SVGIG (reference sequence). Filled out from reference TRBV30 and TRBJ1-5, the complete variable domain reads SQTIHQWPATLVQPVGSPLSLECTVEGTSNPNLYWYRQAAGRGLQLLFYSVGIGQISSEVPQNLSASRPQDRQFILSSKKLLLSDSGFYLCAWSADRDQPQHFGDGTRLSIL.